A single sample gave rise to the 22 T cell receptor beta chains below, sequenced in a study of vaccination effects on CD4 cells after COVID-19. Their antigens remain unidentified. The repertoire was sequenced with immunoSEQ multiplex PCR; TCRdb's copy has only in-frame clones and lacks some. This sample has about 26,000 clones, with 60% to 80% found just once. Antigen-specific CD4+ T cell clonotypes were called by their expansion after viral peptide-pool culture in ViraFEST. Following culture for around 9 days, CD4+ T cells were isolated. All participants had two doses of either the BNT162b2 or mRNA-1273 vaccine. Sequencing used CD4+ T cells from PBMCs cultured with SARS-CoV-2 spike peptides, obtained after COVID-19 vaccination. These receptor sequences come from a human donor who received a COVID-19 vaccine. Some clones in this sample may be carry-over from other donors' samples.

The V call is TRBV25-1, the J call TRBJ2-1, with 7 positions matching TRBD1. This CDR3 region has 13 residues. The germline V gene has CDR1 MGHDK and CDR2 SYGVNS. V was pared by 3 bases and J by 8 bases, with 4 bases of the junction left unmatched. The CDR3 coding sequence is TGTGCCAGCAGTGACTGGACAGGCGATGAGCAGTTCTTC. Amino acids: CASSDWTGDEQFF.

This clone occurred a few times. The chain joins TRBV7-9 to TRBJ2-7; 11 positions match TRBD2. Germline values: CDR1 SEHNR, CDR2 FQNEAQ (reference sequence). The CDR3 is 14 amino acids. J was trimmed by 3 bases and V by 3 bases; bases with no gene match: 1. The CDR3 coding sequence is TGTGCCAGCAGCTTTAGCGGGGGGGGCTACGAGCAGTACGTC. Translation: CASSFSGGGYEQYV.

The chain carries TRBV7-9 and TRBJ1-3; the D is unclear. Deletions cut 8 bases from V and 0 bases from J, with 5 bases between. Germline V gene data show CDR1 as SEHNR and CDR2 as FQNEAQ (reference sequence). This CDR3 spans 12 amino acids. CDR3 coding DNA: TGTGCCAGCGGGCCCTCTGGAAACACCATATATTTT. Translated, it gives CASGPSGNTIYF.

The chain uses TRBV6-5 and TRBJ2-7, with 8 bases aligning to TRBD1. The germline V gene has CDR1 MNHEY and CDR2 SVGAGI. V shed 4 bases, J shed 6 bases, and the junction held 5 bases outside the gene matches. There are 13 residues in the CDR3. CDR3: CASSSPDRGEQYV. CDR3 sequence (DNA): TGTGCCAGCAGTTCTCCTGACAGGGGCGAGCAGTACGTC.

This clone has only one observation. The chain couples TRBV2 to TRBJ1-1; 7 bases agree with TRBD1. The CDR3 contains 14 residues. Germline CDR1 SNHLY, CDR2 FYNNEI. V trimming: 6 bases; J trimming: 1 base; junction bases outside the gene matches: 5. The CDR3, as DNA: TGTGCCAGCAGGAGACAGGGAGCGAACACTGAAGCTTTCTTT. Amino acids: CASRRQGANTEAFF.

The V gene is TRBV28, the J gene TRBJ2-2; D not resolved. The V gene lost 5 bases and the J gene lost 4 bases, with 11 bases spanning the gap. The CDR3 sequence is 14 residues long. CDR1 and CDR2 from the germline V gene are MDHEN and SYDVKM. Here the CDR3 reads CASSVQRATGELFF. The CDR3 coding sequence is TGTGCCAGCAGTGTACAGAGAGCCACCGGGGAGCTGTTTTTT.

Only a few counts were recorded for this clone. This sequence joins TRBV11-3 and TRBJ1-5; 9 nucleotides line up with TRBD1. Germline assignment: CDR1 SGHNT and CDR2 YENEEA. The length of the CDR3 is 17 residues. V trimming: 4 bases; J trimming: 10 bases; junction bases outside the gene matches: 17. CDR3 sequence: CASSSRSFGTGLGPQHF. The CDR3 nucleotides read TGTGCCAGCAGCTCACGGTCTTTTGGGACAGGGTTGGGTCCCCAGCATTTT.

The V call is TRBV6-1, the J call TRBJ2-3; 14 bases are shared with TRBD2. With V trimmed by 4 bases and J by 5 bases, 5 bases remained unmatched. This CDR3 region has 16 residues. Per germline, CDR1 MNHNS and CDR2 SASEGT. The CDR3 sequence is CASSAGLAGGLDTQYF. The CDR3 coding sequence is TGTGCCAGCAGTGCTGGACTAGCGGGGGGATTAGATACGCAGTATTTT.

This clone was found once. The chain uses TRBV5-6 and TRBJ1-2; no clear D gene. Trimming pared 0 bases from V and 2 bases from J, leaving 8 bases between. Germline V gene data show CDR1 as SGHDT and CDR2 as YYEEEE. CDR3 length: 14 amino acids. The CDR3 sequence is CASSLDRNNYGYTF. CDR3 nucleotide sequence: TGTGCCAGCAGCTTGGACAGAAACAACTATGGCTACACCTTC.

The rearrangement uses TRBV5-1 and TRBJ1-1, with no clear D. Trimming left V 1 base short and J 1 base short, with 8 bases between. The length of the CDR3 is 14 residues. CDR1 is SGHRS, CDR2 YFSETQ, per germline. CDR3 residues: CASSLLNKNTEAFF. The CDR3 region has the DNA TGCGCCAGCAGCTTGCTTAACAAGAACACTGAAGCTTTCTTT.

This clone was seen a single time. This chain uses TRBV6-1 with TRBJ2-5; D is ambiguous. V lost 3 bases, J lost 3 bases, and 11 bases lay in between. CDR1 is MNHNS and CDR2 is SASEGT in the germline V gene. This CDR3 has 14 amino acids. The CDR3 loop reads CASSELGRKETQYF. The CDR3 DNA sequence: TGTGCCAGCAGTGAGTTGGGCAGAAAAGAGACCCAGTACTTC.

V gene TRBV12-5 combines with J gene TRBJ2-1; D is undetermined. The V gene's germline CDR1 is LGHNT and CDR2 FRNRAP. The CDR3 extends over 13 amino acids. V was trimmed by 6 bases and J by 0 bases, leaving 6 bases between them. The CDR3, as DNA: TGTGCTAGTGGGGCCTTCTCCTACAATGAGCAGTTCTTC. Its protein product is CASGAFSYNEQFF.

The CDR3 sequence: CASAPPGGTGVDEQFF. The DNA for the CDR3 is TGTGCTAGTGCTCCTCCTGGGGGGACAGGGGTCGATGAGCAGTTCTTC. The genes are TRBV12-5 and TRBJ2-1; TRBD1 matches 10 bases. J lost 8 bases, V lost 7 bases, and 14 bases had no gene match. Germline CDR1 and CDR2: LGHNT and FRNRAP. This CDR3 is built from 16 residues.

The chain uses TRBV7-8 and TRBJ1-1, with D possibly matching TRBD1 (6 bases). The CDR3 spans 15 residues. CDR1 is SGHVS, CDR2 FQNEAQ, per germline. V lost 5 bases and J 0 bases, leaving 13 bases between the germline ends. CDR3 coding DNA: TGTGCCAGCAGCGTAGGGGGGTCGATGAACACTGAAGCTTTCTTT. Translating it yields CASSVGGSMNTEAFF.

V and J are TRBV30 and TRBJ1-6; 8 nucleotides align to TRBD1. The CDR3 consists of 17 residues. After removal of 8 bases from V and 5 bases from J, the junction contained 17 bases not matched to a gene. Per the germline V gene, CDR1 is GTSNPN and CDR2 is SVGIG (reference sequence). As DNA, the CDR3 is TGTGCCGGAACGGACAGGGCGCTTTACGGGGATAATTCACCCCTCCACTTT. It yields the protein CAGTDRALYGDNSPLHF.

This clone turned up a few times. The chain has TRBV2 and TRBJ1-1, with D tentatively TRBD1 (5 bases). The V end was cut by 6 bases, the J end by 2 bases, with 19 bases between. Looked up from germline, CDR1 is SNHLY and CDR2 is FYNNEI. The CDR3 spans 16 residues. The CDR3 loop reads CASRARGGAGNTEAFF. Written as DNA, the CDR3 is TGTGCCAGCAGGGCGAGAGGAGGGGCAGGTAACACTGAAGCTTTCTTT.

V and J are TRBV6-1 and TRBJ2-3; no clear D gene. Germline CDR1 reads MNHNS; CDR2 reads SASEGT. The CDR3 is 14 amino acids. V shed 2 bases and J shed 4 bases, with 10 bases lying between them. In DNA form, the CDR3 reads TGTGCCAGCAGTGAACAAGGTGGGCCAGATACGCAGTATTTT. This gives the protein CASSEQGGPDTQYF.

This clone was picked up a small number of times. V gene TRBV5-1 combines with J gene TRBJ1-2; D is undetermined. The CDR3 is 14 amino acids. Germline assignment: CDR1 SGHRS and CDR2 YFSETQ. V dropped 0 bases and J dropped 5 bases, with 11 bases sitting between them. Here the CDR3 reads CASSLAGVGYGYTF. In DNA form, the CDR3 reads TGCGCCAGCAGCTTGGCCGGGGTAGGGTATGGCTACACCTTC.

The chain recombines TRBV29-1 with TRBJ2-1; D might be TRBD2 (6 bases). CDR3 size: 15 residues. V was trimmed by 6 bases and J by 0 bases, leaving 15 bases between them. In germline, CDR1 is SQVTM, CDR2 ANQGSEA. For the CDR3, the DNA is TGCAGCGTGCTTGGGGGGAAGAGCTCCTACAATGAGCAGTTCTTC. Encoded protein: CSVLGGKSSYNEQFF.

The J gene is TRBJ2-7, the V gene TRBV5-6; unclear D gene. Germline CDR1 is SGHDT and CDR2 is YYEEEE. This CDR3 is 13 amino acids long. V lost 0 bases and J lost 4, with 8 bases in between. The CDR3 DNA sequence: TGTGCCAGCAGCTTGGCCCTCGAATACGAGCAGTACGTC. Residues: CASSLALEYEQYV.

The chain is built from TRBV5-5 and TRBJ2-3, with 10 nucleotides matching TRBD1. Germline-derived CDR1 and CDR2 are SGHKS and YYEKEE (reference sequence). The length of the CDR3 is 15 residues. Trimming cost V 4 bases and J 6 bases; bases outside gene matches: 8. CDR3 region: CASSPGTGVLDTQYF. CDR3 DNA sequence: TGTGCCAGCAGCCCCGGGACAGGGGTGTTGGATACGCAGTATTTT.

J is TRBJ2-7 and V is TRBV6-6; D may match TRBD1 or TRBD2 (5 bases each). Germline CDR1 is MNHNY and CDR2 is SVGAGI (reference sequence). The CDR3 has 14 residues. Between the trimmed V and J ends, which lost 5 bases and 4 bases, there was a span of 15 bases. CDR3 loop: CASSGGIRAYEQYV. For the CDR3, the DNA is TGTGCCAGCAGTGGGGGTATTCGGGCTTACGAGCAGTACGTC.